The rows below give T cell receptor beta chains drawn from one sample of a study of blood T cell repertoires in COVID-19. The data were produced by immunoSEQ multiplex PCR, yet TCRdb's version contains in-frame clones alone and is incomplete. The sample comprises 280,000 or so clones, around 87% of which are singletons, and about 1.9% rests with the top ten. The sequenced sample consisted of peripheral blood. The receptors were sampled from a woman aged 25 to 39 who had recovered from COVID-19. Each CDR3 is given with its conserved first and last residue. Fields, in order: V gene, clone size, J gene, D gene, CDR3 DNA, CDR3 protein. The D gene is left open where the match is weak. Clone size appears in some rows only: once, few, many, or a class for an expanded clone.

>TRBV5-4|NA|TRBJ2-1|TRBD1
TGTGCCAGCAGCTTGACAGGGGGCACCTACAATGAGCAGTTCTTC
CASSLTGGTYNEQFF
>TRBV24-1|NA|TRBJ2-3|NA
TGTGCCACCAGTGCAGACGGGGGAAGCACAGATACGCAGTATTTT
CATSADGGSTDTQYF
>TRBV27|NA|TRBJ2-7|NA
TGTGCCAGCAGCATGGGCACCTCGGGGTACGAGCAGTACTTC
CASSMGTSGYEQYF
>TRBV29-1|NA|TRBJ1-5|NA
TGCAGCGCCCGGCGGGGAAGCAATCAGCCCCAGCATTTT
CSARRGSNQPQHF
>TRBV18|once|TRBJ1-1|NA
TGTGCCAGCTCACCCGACAGGAGTATGAACACTGAAGCTTTCTTT
CASSPDRSMNTEAFF
>TRBV4-1|NA|TRBJ1-5|NA
TGCGCCAGCAGCCTAAGTCTGCAGGGGCAGGCCCAGCATTTT
CASSLSLQGQAQHF
>TRBV20-1|NA|TRBJ1-1|NA
TGCAGTGCACGCAGGGGTGAAGCTTTCTTT
CSARRGEAFF
>TRBV2|NA|TRBJ2-5|NA
TGTGCCAGCACTCGAGACAACCAAGAGACCCAGTACTTC
CASTRDNQETQYF
>TRBV27|NA|TRBJ2-2|NA
TGTGCCAGCCGCCTTCGGGACACCGGGGAGCTGTTTTTT
CASRLRDTGELFF
>TRBV28|NA|TRBJ2-7|NA
TGTGCCAGCAGTTCAACTAGCTCCTACGAGCAGTACTTC
CASSSTSSYEQYF
>TRBV2|NA|TRBJ1-5|NA
TGTGCCAGCAAAGACACGAATCAGCCCCAGCATTTT
CASKDTNQPQHF
>TRBV11-2|NA|TRBJ2-5|NA
TGTGCCAGCAGCTCCGTTAGATTGTGGGACATCACCCAAGAGACCCAGTACTTC
CASSSVRLWDITQETQYF
>TRBV13|NA|TRBJ2-2|NA
TGTGCCAGCAGCTCCGGACTGACGAACACCGGGGAGCTGTTTTTT
CASSSGLTNTGELFF